This record looks at one TCR beta chain sequence and its context. The record originates from a study of early T cells in non-severe SARS-CoV-2 infection. Trimming took 6 bases from V and 6 from J; bases not matched to a gene: 6. The CDR3 has 15 residues. Individual cDNA molecules received unique molecular identifiers during library preparation. TCRdb re-called the 5' RACE reads with MiXCR, one entry per CDR3 protein. The sample comprises around 93,000 distinct CDR3 sequences, roughly 12% of which are singletons, and 3.5% to 5% rests with the top ten. This chain connects TRBV12-3 or TRBV12-4 to TRBJ2-1; TRBD2 matches 12 bases. The clonotype originates from an adult who was a healthcare worker with PCR-confirmed SARS-CoV-2 infection or an uninfected control (not recorded which). This specimen consisted of whole blood, obtained at baseline. CDR3 DNA: TGTGCCAGCAGACCCGGACTAGCGGGAACCAATGAGCAGTTCTTC. This codes for CASRPGLAGTNEQFF.